What follows are 20 T cell receptor beta chains derived from one specimen sequenced in a study of T cells after posttransplantation cyclophosphamide. The repertoire was sequenced with immunoSEQ multiplex PCR; TCRdb's copy has only in-frame clones and lacks some. Of about 6,500 clones listed, around 67% are singletons. Treatment was busulfan-fludarabine conditioning, a marrow graft, and cyclophosphamide on days +3 and +4. The sequences come from PBMCs, collected 1,400 to 1,500 days after allogeneic stem cell transplant with posttransplant cyclophosphamide. The receptors here all came from a male patient between 25 and 39 years old who received an allogeneic stem cell transplant from a related donor, was CMV-positive, and had acute GVHD only. Some T cells here may be from the graft donor.

A single count supports this clone. The chain carries TRBV7-2 and TRBJ2-5, with 11 bases matching TRBD2. The V gene end was trimmed by 5 bases and the J gene end by 5 bases; junction bases not matched to a gene: 7. The V gene's germline CDR1 is SGHTA and CDR2 FQGNSA. The CDR3 is made up of 15 amino acids. This CDR3 is CASSRAASGGETQYF. The CDR3 bases are TGTGCCAGCAGCCGGGCGGCTAGCGGGGGGGAGACCCAGTACTTC.

The chain couples TRBV4-2 to TRBJ2-3; TRBD2 might be the D (7 bases). CDR1 and CDR2 (germline): LGHNA, YNFKEQ. The ends were cut back, 0 bases at V and 5 bases at J, with 18 bases in the middle. This CDR3 is 17 amino acids long. CDR3 DNA sequence: TGTGCCAGCAGCCAAGACGTGGGGGGGGGCGTTCTAGATACGCAGTATTTT. Amino acids: CASSQDVGGGVLDTQYF.

The chain carries TRBV6-1 and TRBJ1-1; no firm D call. Germline CDR1 and CDR2: MNHNS and SASEGT. The length of the CDR3 is 15 residues. The germline V and J ends were trimmed by 3 bases and 1 base, with 12 bases remaining between them. The CDR3 sequence is CASSDPAPENTEAFF. In DNA, the CDR3 is TGTGCCAGCAGTGACCCTGCCCCAGAGAACACTGAAGCTTTCTTT.

Only one count was recorded for this clone. The rearrangement links TRBV10-2 to TRBJ1-6; 8 nucleotides line up with TRBD1. The CDR3 has 16 amino acids. Germline V gene lookup returns CDR1 WSHSY and CDR2 SAAADI. The J segment lost 0 bases and the V segment lost 5 bases, leaving 3 bases of the junction unmatched. The CDR3 region is CASSMDRASYNSPLHF. DNA of the CDR3: TGCGCCAGCAGTATGGACAGGGCCTCCTATAATTCACCCCTCCACTTT.

This clone has more than one count but fewer than ten. CDR3 DNA: TGTGCCAGCAGCCTAAGATACGACAGGGGCACTGAAGCTTTCTTT. Encoded protein: CASSLRYDRGTEAFF. This chain links TRBV4-2 with TRBJ1-1; TRBD1 matches at 8 bases. V shed 4 bases, J shed 4 bases, and the junction held 8 bases outside the gene matches. CDR3 size: 15 residues. Germline CDR1 and CDR2: LGHNA and YNFKEQ.

This chain joins TRBV2 and TRBJ2-5, with unresolved D. Deletions cut 3 bases from V and 0 bases from J, with 5 bases between. The germline CDR1 and CDR2 sequences are SNHLY and FYNNEI. This CDR3 has 13 amino acids. CDR3: CASSDGYQETQYF. CDR3 sequence (DNA): TGTGCCAGCAGTGACGGGTACCAAGAGACCCAGTACTTC.

The table lists this clone with a count of one. J is TRBJ1-1 and V is TRBV9; TRBD1 matches 9 bases. This CDR3 region has 10 residues. Germline CDR1 SGDLS, CDR2 YYNGEE. V lost 7 bases and J lost 8; bases outside the gene matches: 0. CDR3 amino acids: CASGQGEAFF. The CDR3 DNA reads as TGTGCCAGCGGACAGGGGGAAGCTTTCTTT. The whole variable domain, remainder taken from reference TRBV9 and TRBJ1-1, is DSGVTQTPKHLITATGQRVTLRCSPRSGDLSVYWYQQSLDQGLQFLIQYYNGEERAKGNILERFSAQQFPDLHSELNLSSLELGDSALYFCASGQGEAFFGQGTRLTVV.

This clone was found once. The V and J genes are TRBV30 and TRBJ2-7; 9 nucleotides line up with TRBD1. V was clipped by 4 bases and J by 2 bases; unmatched bases: 6. The V gene's germline CDR1 is GTSNPN and CDR2 SVGIG (reference sequence). The CDR3 length is 14 residues. The CDR3 here is CAWTWGQGPYEQYF. The CDR3 bases are TGTGCCTGGACCTGGGGACAGGGACCCTACGAGCAGTACTTC. Using reference TRBV30 and TRBJ2-7 for the parts outside the CDR3, the full variable domain is SQTIHQWPATLVQPVGSPLSLECTVEGTSNPNLYWYRQAAGRGLQLLFYSVGIGQISSEVPQNLSASRPQDRQFILSSKKLLLSDSGFYLCAWTWGQGPYEQYFGPGTRLTVT.

The rearrangement joins TRBV27 to TRBJ2-7; D is uncertain. V shed 2 bases and J shed 4 bases, with 12 bases lying between them. CDR1 and CDR2 (germline): MNHEY, SMNVEV (reference sequence). The CDR3 length is 14 residues. The CDR3 reads CASSLEVPPYEQYF. As DNA, the CDR3 is TGTGCCAGCAGTTTAGAGGTCCCCCCATACGAGCAGTACTTC.

The chain employs TRBV7-9 and TRBJ2-7; 7 bases are a match to TRBD1. J was trimmed by 3 bases and V by 0 bases; bases with no gene match: 17. This CDR3 is 19 amino acids long. CDR1 is SEHNR and CDR2 is FQNEAQ in the germline V gene (reference sequence). CDR3 in DNA: TGTGCCAGCAGCTTAGCGAGGTATGGGACAGAGGAGAGGAACTACGAGCAGTACTTC. Its translation is CASSLARYGTEERNYEQYF.

V is TRBV7-2 and J is TRBJ2-1, with TRBD2 matching over 10 bases. V trimming: 1 base; J trimming: 9 bases; junction bases outside the gene matches: 15. CDR3 length: 18 amino acids. The germline gives CDR1 SGHTA, CDR2 FQGNSA. The CDR3 DNA sequence: TGTGCCAGCAGCTTAGGAGCGGGGGGGCTCCCGCGGTTCCTTGAGCAGTTCTTC. Translating it yields CASSLGAGGLPRFLEQFF.

The genes are TRBV5-8 and TRBJ1-2, with a possible D match to TRBD1 (5 bases). The V end lost 3 bases, the J end lost 0 bases, and 9 bases lay between the germline ends. Germline assignment: CDR1 SGHTS and CDR2 YDEGEE. The CDR3 runs to 14 residues. This CDR3 is CASSSRQTNYGYTF. The CDR3 nucleotides are TGTGCCAGCAGCTCCCGACAGACTAACTATGGCTACACCTTC. Combining the CDR3 with reference TRBV5-8 and TRBJ1-2 gives the whole variable domain EAGVTQSPTHLIKTRGQQATLRCSPISGHTSVYWYQQALGLGLQFLLWYDEGEERNRGNFPPRFSGRQFPNYSSELNVNALELEDSALYLCASSSRQTNYGYTFGSGTRLTVV.

V is TRBV28 and J is TRBJ2-3; D unclear. The CDR3 totals 15 residues. V lost 1 base, J lost 6 bases, and 14 bases lay in between. Germline V CDR1 and CDR2: MDHEN, SYDVKM. CDR3 region: CASSLSLGVHDTQYF. The CDR3 DNA reads as TGTGCCAGCAGTTTATCTCTAGGAGTGCACGATACGCAGTATTTT.

The table lists this clone with a few counts. This rearrangement joins TRBV30 to TRBJ1-2, with 8 bases matching TRBD1. Per the germline V gene, CDR1 is GTSNPN and CDR2 is SVGIG (reference sequence). This CDR3 region has 12 residues. Germline trimming cut 6 bases from V and 8 bases from J; bases unmatched to any gene: 8. The CDR3 sequence is CACSGTGFGYTF. CDR3 nucleotides: TGTGCCTGTTCCGGGACAGGTTTCGGCTACACCTTC.

The chain is built from TRBV18 and TRBJ2-7; D is possibly TRBD1 (5 bases). This CDR3 contains 12 residues. Germline loops: CDR1 KGHSH, CDR2 LQKENI. Trimming shortened V by 6 bases and J by 2 bases, and 8 bases separated the two germline ends. For the CDR3, the DNA is TGTGCCAGCTCGACCAGGGCCTACGAGCAGTACTTC. This sequence encodes CASSTRAYEQYF.

This sequence joins TRBV4-3 and TRBJ2-4, with 12 bases matching TRBD2. The CDR3 has 19 amino acids. The J segment lost 1 base and the V segment lost 0 bases, leaving 7 bases of the junction unmatched. Germline V gene data show CDR1 as LGHNA and CDR2 as YSLEER. In DNA form, the CDR3 reads TGCGCCAGCAGCCAAGACCCACTAGCGGGGGGCCGGGCCAAAAACATTCAGTACTTC. This sequence encodes CASSQDPLAGGRAKNIQYF.

This clone has more than one count but fewer than ten. The rearrangement joins TRBV19 to TRBJ1-6, with D unclear. The V gene lost 6 bases and the J gene lost 7 bases, with 19 bases spanning the gap. The germline gives CDR1 LNHDA, CDR2 SQIVND (reference sequence). The CDR3 is 16 residues long. CDR3 sequence: CASRSDARRGNSPLHF. CDR3 sequence (DNA): TGTGCCAGTAGGTCGGACGCACGTCGAGGGAATTCACCCCTCCACTTT. Drawing the rest from reference TRBV19 and TRBJ1-6, the complete variable domain is DGGITQSPKYLFRKEGQNVTLSCEQNLNHDAMYWYRQDPGQGLRLIYYSQIVNDFQKGDIAEGYSVSREKKESFPLTVTSAQKNPTAFYLCASRSDARRGNSPLHFGNGTRLTVT.

In its sample, this clone was seen a few times. V is TRBV4-3 and J is TRBJ1-2, with 9 bases that match TRBD1. Germline CDR1 is LGHNA and CDR2 is YSLEER. The CDR3 length is 15 residues. The V segment lost 4 bases and the J segment 4 bases; nucleotides outside the gene matches: 7. Here the CDR3 DNA reads TGCGCCAGCAGCCTCCGGTCGGGACAGGGCTATGGCTACACCTTC. Protein: CASSLRSGQGYGYTF.

The chain couples TRBV5-4 to TRBJ2-3; D is undetermined. The ends were cut back, 0 bases at V and 0 bases at J, with 5 bases in the middle. The CDR3 is made up of 14 amino acids. Germline assignment: CDR1 SGHNT and CDR2 YYREEE (reference sequence). CDR3 residues: CASSLAVSTDTQYF. The CDR3 DNA reads TGTGCCAGCAGCTTGGCGGTGAGCACAGATACGCAGTATTTT.

The chain employs TRBV4-2 and TRBJ1-5; maybe TRBD1 (5 bases). Germline V gene lookup returns CDR1 LGHNA and CDR2 YNFKEQ. The CDR3 contains 15 residues. V lost 0 bases and J lost 6, with 12 bases in between. In DNA, the CDR3 is TGTGCCAGCAGCCAAGATTGGGGGGTTGGTCAGCCCCAGCATTTT. It translates to CASSQDWGVGQPQHF.